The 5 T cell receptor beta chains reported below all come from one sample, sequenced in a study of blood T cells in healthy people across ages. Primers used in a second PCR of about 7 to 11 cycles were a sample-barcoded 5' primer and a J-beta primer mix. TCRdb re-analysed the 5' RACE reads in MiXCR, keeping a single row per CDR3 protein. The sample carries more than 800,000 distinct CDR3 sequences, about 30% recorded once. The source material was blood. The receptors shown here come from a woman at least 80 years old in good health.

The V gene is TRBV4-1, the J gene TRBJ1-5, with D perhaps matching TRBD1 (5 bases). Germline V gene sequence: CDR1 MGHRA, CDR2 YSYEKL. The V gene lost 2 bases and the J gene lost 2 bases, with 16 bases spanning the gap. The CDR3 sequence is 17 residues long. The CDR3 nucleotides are TGCGCCAGCAGCCAACGCCTTCGGGACGGGGGCAATCAGCCCCAGCATTTT. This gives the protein CASSQRLRDGGNQPQHF.

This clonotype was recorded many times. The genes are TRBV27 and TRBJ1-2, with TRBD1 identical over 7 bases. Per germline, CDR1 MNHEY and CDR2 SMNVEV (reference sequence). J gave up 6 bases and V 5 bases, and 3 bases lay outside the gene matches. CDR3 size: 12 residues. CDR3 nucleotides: TGTGCCAGCAGTCAAACAGGGGATGGCTACACCTTC. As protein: CASSQTGDGYTF.

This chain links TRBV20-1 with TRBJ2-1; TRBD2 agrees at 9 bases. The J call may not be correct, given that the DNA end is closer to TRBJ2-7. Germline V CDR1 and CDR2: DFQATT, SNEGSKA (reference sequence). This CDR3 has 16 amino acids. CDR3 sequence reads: CSATEEAGGSYNEQYF. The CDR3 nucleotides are TGCAGTGCTACCGAGGAAGCGGGAGGATCCTACAATGAGCAGTACTTC.

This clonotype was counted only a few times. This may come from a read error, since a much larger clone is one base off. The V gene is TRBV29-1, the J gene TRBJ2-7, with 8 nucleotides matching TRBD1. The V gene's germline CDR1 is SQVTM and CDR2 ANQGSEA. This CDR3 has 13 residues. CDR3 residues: CSVATTGANIQDF. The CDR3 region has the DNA TGCAGCGTTGCGACGACAGGGGCAAACATTCAGGACTTC.

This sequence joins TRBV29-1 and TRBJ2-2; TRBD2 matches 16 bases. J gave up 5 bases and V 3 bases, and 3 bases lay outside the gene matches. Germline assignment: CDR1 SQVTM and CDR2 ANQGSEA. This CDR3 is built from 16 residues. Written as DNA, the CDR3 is TGCAGCGTTGACGGGACTAGCGGGGGGGCAACCGGGGAGCTGTTTTTT. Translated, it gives CSVDGTSGGATGELFF.